Listed here are 30 T cell receptor beta chains from one sample, sequenced in a study of T cells after yellow fever vaccination. A single record per CDR3 protein comes from TCRdb applying MiXCR to the 5' RACE reads. The sample shows about 340,000 distinct CDR3 sequences, roughly 8.7% of them seen only once. The sequenced sample was PBMCs, obtained on the day of the first yellow fever vaccination. The receptors originated from a man aged 18-30 years who received the YFV17D yellow fever vaccine.

The sample holds many counts of this clonotype. The V call is TRBV4-1, the J call TRBJ2-1; 7 bases agree with TRBD2. V trimming: 4 bases; J trimming: 12 bases; junction bases outside the gene matches: 12. The CDR3 runs 14 residues. Germline V gene lookup returns CDR1 MGHRA and CDR2 YSYEKL. In DNA, the CDR3 is TGCGCCAGCAGCCCACTGAACGCGGGGGATGGGCAGTTCTTC. Amino acids: CASSPLNAGDGQFF.

This chain links TRBV4-3 with TRBJ2-1; possibly TRBD1 for D (6 bases). Germline V CDR1 and CDR2: LGHNA, YSLEER. The CDR3 spans 15 residues. Trimming removed 5 bases from V and 5 bases from J, with 16 bases in between. The CDR3: CASSTETGFHNEQFF. The CDR3 DNA is TGCGCCAGCAGCACCGAAACAGGGTTCCACAATGAGCAGTTCTTC.

This clonotype was observed at least ten times. The V gene is TRBV7-2, the J gene TRBJ2-3, with a weak D call TRBD1 (6 bases). V gave up 5 bases and J gave up 6 bases, with 18 bases separating them. CDR1 and CDR2 from the germline V gene are SGHTA and FQGNSA. The length of the CDR3 is 15 residues. The CDR3 sequence is CASSLGWGPVDTQYF. CDR3 DNA sequence: TGTGCCAGCAGCCTAGGATGGGGGCCGGTGGATACGCAGTATTTT.

This clonotype was recorded at least ten times. The chain couples TRBV5-1 to TRBJ2-3, with D possibly being TRBD2 (5 bases). The CDR3 extends over 14 amino acids. Trimming removed 3 bases at V and 3 bases at J, with 11 bases between. CDR1 is SGHRS and CDR2 is YFSETQ in the germline V gene. The chain's CDR3 is CASSSWELTDTQYF. CDR3 nucleotides: TGCGCCAGCAGCTCTTGGGAGCTGACAGATACGCAGTATTTT.

V and J are TRBV7-2 and TRBJ2-1; 8 bases map to TRBD1. V trimming: 6 bases; J trimming: 2 bases; junction bases outside the gene matches: 6. This CDR3 spans 15 amino acids. CDR1 SGHTA and CDR2 FQGNSA come from the germline V gene. The CDR3 DNA follows: TGTGCCAGCAGGCGTGACAGGGGAGCCTACAATGAGCAGTTCTTC. Translating it yields CASRRDRGAYNEQFF.

The chain employs TRBV29-1 and TRBJ1-2; 8 bases agree with TRBD1. The CDR3 extends over 12 amino acids. J was trimmed by 1 base and V by 7 bases; bases with no gene match: 2. Germline V lookup: CDR1 SQVTM, CDR2 ANQGSEA. CDR3 in amino acids: CSGGQVNYGYTF. DNA for the CDR3: TGCAGCGGGGGACAGGTTAACTATGGCTACACCTTC.

This clonotype showed up just a few times. The chain carries TRBV20-1 and TRBJ2-3, with D maybe TRBD2 (5 bases). The germline CDR1 and CDR2 sequences are DFQATT and SNEGSKA (reference sequence). CDR3 length equals 16 residues. V lost 0 bases and J 2 bases, leaving 15 bases between the germline ends. CDR3 coding DNA: TGCAGTGCTAGAGATGGTCTAGCTGAATTCACAGATACGCAGTATTTT. The encoded protein is CSARDGLAEFTDTQYF.

This clonotype was observed at least ten times. V is TRBV7-2 and J is TRBJ2-7; 8 nucleotides line up with TRBD1. The trim removed 1 base at V and 6 bases at J, leaving 2 bases unmatched. Germline V gives CDR1 SGHTA, CDR2 FQGNSA. CDR3 length equals 13 residues. CDR3 bases: TGTGCCAGCAGCTTAGGAACAGGGGGCGAGCAGTACGTC. Translating it yields CASSLGTGGEQYV.

The chain is built from TRBV25-1 and TRBJ1-4; tentatively, D is TRBD1 (6 bases). With 5 bases removed from V and 7 bases from J, the gap between germline ends came to 20 bases. The CDR3 is 16 amino acids. The V gene's germline CDR1 is MGHDK and CDR2 SYGVNS. The CDR3 region has the DNA TGTGCCAGCAGTCCACCGGGGGTGGGGGCTGTTGAAAAACTGTTTTTT. This encodes CASSPPGVGAVEKLFF.

Many counts were recorded for this clonotype. The rearrangement links TRBV24-1 to TRBJ2-1; TRBD2 might be the D (6 bases). V lost 0 bases to trimming and J lost 0 bases, with 8 bases between them. Germline CDR1 is KGHDR and CDR2 is SFDVKD. The CDR3 sequence is 16 residues long. The CDR3 sequence is CATSDLGGNSYNEQFF. In nucleotides, the CDR3 is TGTGCCACCAGTGATTTGGGGGGGAACTCCTACAATGAGCAGTTCTTC.

The V gene is TRBV7-3, the J gene TRBJ2-1; D is undetermined. With 1 base removed from V and 4 bases from J, the gap between germline ends came to 11 bases. The length of the CDR3 is 15 residues. Germline V gene lookup returns CDR1 SGHTA and CDR2 FQGTGA. The CDR3 nucleotides are TGTGCCAGCAGCTTAAAACTCCCGCCGTACAATGAGCAGTTCTTC. Translating gives CASSLKLPPYNEQFF.

The chain is built from TRBV12-3 or TRBV12-4 and TRBJ1-4; tentative D call: TRBD1 (5 bases). This CDR3 contains 15 residues. Trimming shortened V by 6 bases and J by 8 bases, and 19 bases separated the two germline ends. The CDR3 loop reads CASSRDRGPREKLFF. The CDR3 nucleotides are TGTGCCAGCAGCCGTGACAGAGGGCCCCGGGAAAAACTGTTTTTT.

This clonotype was detected a few times. The chain has TRBV12-3 or TRBV12-4 and TRBJ1-1; D is possibly TRBD1 (5 bases). The length of the CDR3 is 14 residues. V was pared by 7 bases and J by 1 base, with 13 bases between. For the CDR3, the DNA is TGTGCCAGCACCGCCTCGGGGCAGAACACTGAAGCTTTCTTT. Translated: CASTASGQNTEAFF.

The rearrangement joins TRBV19 to TRBJ2-7; 8 bases are shared with TRBD1. Germline V CDR1 and CDR2: LNHDA, SQIVND (reference sequence). The CDR3 spans 16 residues. J was trimmed by 4 bases and V by 3 bases; bases with no gene match: 11. This chain's CDR3 is CASSIWRADREYEQYF. CDR3 bases: TGTGCCAGTAGTATTTGGAGGGCGGACAGGGAATACGAGCAGTACTTC. Full variable domain (remainder filled in from reference TRBV19 and TRBJ2-7): DGGITQSPKYLFRKEGQNVTLSCEQNLNHDAMYWYRQDPGQGLRLIYYSQIVNDFQKGDIAEGYSVSREKKESFPLTVTSAQKNPTAFYLCASSIWRADREYEQYFGPGTRLTVT.

The gene calls are TRBV12-3 or TRBV12-4 and TRBJ2-1; 8 bases are a match to TRBD2. The CDR3 is made up of 18 amino acids. J gave up 3 bases and V 7 bases, and 17 bases lay outside the gene matches. This chain's CDR3 is CASTLGGGWSSYYNEQFF. In DNA form, the CDR3 reads TGTGCCAGCACCTTGGGCGGGGGGTGGTCCTCCTACTACAATGAGCAGTTCTTC.

This clonotype was seen more than once but under ten times. The chain couples TRBV20-1 to TRBJ2-1; no clear D. The V gene's germline CDR1 is DFQATT and CDR2 SNEGSKA (reference sequence). Trimming removed 6 bases at V and 6 bases at J, with 21 bases between. This CDR3 contains 15 residues. DNA for the CDR3: TGCAGTGCAAGCCGCCTAGGTTCGATGAGCAATGAGCAGTTCTTC. Translation gives CSASRLGSMSNEQFF.

This clonotype was counted ten times or more. In DNA, the CDR3 is TGTGCCAGCAGCTTAGCGGAAACAGGGTTTCGAGAGACCCAGTACTTC. Its protein is CASSLAETGFRETQYF. J is TRBJ2-5 and V is TRBV7-9; D perhaps matches TRBD1 (6 bases). With 0 bases removed from V and 4 bases from J, the gap between germline ends came to 15 bases. CDR1 and CDR2 from the germline V gene are SEHNR and FQNEAQ (reference sequence). CDR3 length equals 16 residues.

This clonotype appeared a few times. This chain connects TRBV5-1 to TRBJ2-1, with 7 bases fitting TRBD1. Trimming cost V 4 bases and J 0 bases; bases outside gene matches: 4. Germline loops: CDR1 SGHRS, CDR2 YFSETQ. CDR3 length equals 15 residues. The CDR3 loop reads CASSVNRGSYNEQFF. The CDR3 DNA is TGCGCCAGCAGCGTGAACAGGGGCTCCTACAATGAGCAGTTCTTC. Based on the CDR3 plus reference TRBV5-1 and TRBJ2-1, the full variable domain is KAGVTQTPRYLIKTRGQQVTLSCSPISGHRSVSWYQQTPGQGLQFLFEYFSETQRNKGNFPGRFSGRQFSNSRSEMNVSTLELGDSALYLCASSVNRGSYNEQFFGPGTRLTVL.

The V and J genes are TRBV6-6 and TRBJ2-1; TRBD1 aligns across 8 bases. Germline V lookup: CDR1 MNHNY, CDR2 SVGAGI (reference sequence). V gave up 3 bases and J gave up 6 bases; unmatched junction bases: 1. This CDR3 is 13 amino acids long. The CDR3 sequence is CASSYTGGNEQFF. DNA of the CDR3: TGTGCCAGCAGTTATACAGGGGGCAATGAGCAGTTCTTC.

This clonotype was observed many times. The chain uses TRBV20-1 and TRBJ2-5; D unresolved. CDR3 length: 15 amino acids. V was cut by 2 bases and J by 5 bases, with 18 bases left in between. Germline V gene sequence: CDR1 DFQATT, CDR2 SNEGSKA (reference sequence). The CDR3 bases are TGCAGTGCTAGATGGGCGGAGTCCATGTCGGAGACCCAGTACTTC. It encodes CSARWAESMSETQYF.

The chain couples TRBV7-4 to TRBJ2-7, with D perhaps matching TRBD2 (5 bases). Germline CDR1 is SGHVT and CDR2 is SQSDAQ. This CDR3 spans 14 amino acids. Trimming shortened V by 5 bases and J by 5 bases, and 16 bases separated the two germline ends. The DNA for the CDR3 is TGTGCCAGCAGCCCCGGGGTGGGTGGCGACGAGCAGTACTTC. Its translation is CASSPGVGGDEQYF.

The CDR3 loop reads CASSNSYSTDTQYF. The CDR3 DNA sequence: TGTGCCAGCAGCAACAGTTATAGCACAGATACGCAGTATTTT. The chain couples TRBV7-9 to TRBJ2-3; no clear D. V lost 5 bases, J lost 0 bases, and 9 bases lay in between. This CDR3 is built from 14 residues. Germline values: CDR1 SEHNR, CDR2 FQNEAQ (reference sequence).

Only a few counts were recorded for this clonotype. The chain couples TRBV11-2 to TRBJ1-5, with a weak D call TRBD1 (5 bases). Germline V gene sequence: CDR1 SGHAT, CDR2 FQNNGV. This CDR3 is built from 19 residues. V gave up 1 base and J gave up 2 bases, with 21 bases separating them. CDR3 in DNA: TGTGCCAGCAGCTTAGGGGTGGGGGGTATAGTGGTCGGCAATCAGCCCCAGCATTTT. Encoded protein: CASSLGVGGIVVGNQPQHF.

This chain joins TRBV30 and TRBJ2-3; D unresolved. Germline V gene lookup returns CDR1 GTSNPN and CDR2 SVGIG (reference sequence). CDR3 size: 14 residues. Trimming pared 4 bases from V and 1 base from J, leaving 12 bases between. Here the CDR3 reads CAWTFGFGTDTQYF. In DNA, the CDR3 is TGTGCCTGGACCTTTGGCTTCGGCACAGATACGCAGTATTTT.

The V call is TRBV10-2, the J call TRBJ2-7; a weak D match, TRBD2 (5 bases). V lost 2 bases to trimming and J lost 3 bases, with 11 bases between them. The germline gives CDR1 WSHSY, CDR2 SAAADI. The CDR3 contains 14 residues. In nucleotides, the CDR3 is TGCGCCAGCAGTGAGGGACTCCGGATCTACGAGCAGTACTTC. Translating gives CASSEGLRIYEQYF.

This clonotype was detected a few times. The chain recombines TRBV4-2 with TRBJ2-1; 14 bases map to TRBD2. V dropped 4 bases and J dropped 8; count of bases not matched to a gene: 10. The CDR3 runs 17 residues. The germline V gene encodes CDR1 LGHNA and CDR2 YNFKEQ. CDR3 sequence: CASSLSTGTSGGDEQFF. The CDR3 DNA reads as TGTGCCAGCAGCCTCTCAACCGGGACTAGCGGGGGTGATGAGCAGTTCTTC.

This clonotype was seen repeatedly, ten times or more. The V call is TRBV29-1, the J call TRBJ1-1; D might be TRBD1 (6 bases). V lost 4 bases and J lost 4, with 10 bases in between. The CDR3 sequence is 12 residues long. The germline CDR1 and CDR2 sequences are SQVTM and ANQGSEA. CDR3 protein: CSVGRGGTEAFF. The CDR3 DNA follows: TGCAGCGTTGGAAGGGGGGGCACTGAAGCTTTCTTT.

The chain combines TRBV7-2 with TRBJ1-1; D uncertain. Per germline, CDR1 SGHTA and CDR2 FQGNSA. The ends were cut back, 1 base at V and 0 bases at J, with 6 bases in the middle. This CDR3 is built from 14 residues. CDR3 bases: TGTGCCAGCAGCTTAGGGAATATGAACACTGAAGCTTTCTTT. Encoded protein: CASSLGNMNTEAFF.

This clonotype occurred many times. This rearrangement joins TRBV5-1 to TRBJ2-2; unclear D gene. V lost 0 bases, J lost 5 bases, and 8 bases lay in between. CDR3 length equals 14 residues. CDR1 is SGHRS and CDR2 is YFSETQ in the germline V gene. The CDR3 DNA is TGCGCCAGCAGCTTGGCCAGGCTGACCGGGGAGCTGTTTTTT. This translates into CASSLARLTGELFF.

The chain's CDR3 is CASSLTQGAGETQYF. CDR3 in DNA: TGCGCCAGCAGCTTGACTCAGGGGGCAGGGGAGACCCAGTACTTC. This chain uses TRBV5-1 with TRBJ2-5, with TRBD1 identical over 8 bases. The CDR3 is 15 amino acids. The germline V gene has CDR1 SGHRS and CDR2 YFSETQ. V gave up 1 base and J gave up 5 bases; unmatched junction bases: 7.